Listed below are T cell receptor beta chains from one sample, sequenced in a study of T cell responses to AZD1222 COVID-19 vaccine. Data came from immunoSEQ multiplex PCR; TCRdb stores just in-frame clones and leaves some out. Among around 100,000 clones, around nine tenths were seen once, and the ten largest hold over 3%. This specimen consisted of peripheral blood, obtained on day 0 of AZD1222 vaccination. Receptors were obtained from an adult in good health. CDR3s include the opening cysteine and the closing phenylalanine or tryptophan. A D gene is named only where the DNA matches it firmly. Where a row states a size, it is once, few, many or the class of an expanded clone; other rows omit it.

CDR3 length	clone size	J gene	D gene	V gene	CDR3 protein	CDR3 DNA
14	-	TRBJ1-1	-	TRBV7-9	CASSDFRGIAEAFF	TGTGCCAGCAGCGACTTCAGGGGTATCGCTGAAGCTTTCTTT
16	-	TRBJ2-7	TRBD2	TRBV4-2	CASSQTTSGGGRVQYF	TGTGCCAGCAGCCAGACGACTAGCGGGGGTGGACGTGTGCAGTACTTC
15	-	TRBJ1-5	-	TRBV19	CASSARGWDNQPQHF	TGTGCCAGTAGCGCCAGGGGATGGGACAATCAGCCCCAGCATTTT
19	-	TRBJ2-5	TRBD1	TRBV18	CASSSQGPGGWRVQETQYF	TGTGCCAGCTCATCTCAAGGCCCAGGGGGCTGGAGGGTACAAGAGACCCAGTACTTC
16	-	TRBJ1-5	-	TRBV4-2	CASSPSAGGAVQPQHF	TGTGCCAGCAGCCCCTCTGCGGGGGGCGCGGTTCAGCCCCAGCATTTT
13	once	TRBJ2-5	-	TRBV7-2	CASSLAAQETQYF	TGTGCCAGCAGCTTAGCGGCCCAAGAGACCCAGTACTTC
16	-	TRBJ2-3	-	TRBV7-3	CASSLYVGGGTDTQYF	TGTGCCAGCAGTCTCTACGTGGGCGGGGGCACAGATACGCAGTATTTT
14	-	TRBJ2-1	TRBD1	TRBV5-1	CASSSTGGQKEEFF	TGCGCCAGCAGCTCTACAGGGGGCCAAAAAGAGGAGTTCTTC
17	once	TRBJ2-1	-	TRBV7-2	CASSSRGVELRYNEQFF	TGTGCCAGCAGCTCCCGGGGAGTCGAATTACGTTACAATGAGCAGTTCTTC
14	-	TRBJ1-1	-	TRBV19	CASSIQDTNTEAFF	TGTGCCAGTAGTATTCAGGACACGAACACTGAAGCTTTCTTT
16	-	TRBJ1-2	-	TRBV5-6	CASSLGAGSAFYGYTF	TGTGCCAGCAGCTTGGGGGCAGGTAGCGCCTTCTATGGCTACACCTTC
13	-	TRBJ1-1	-	TRBV7-8	CASKLDRNTEAFF	TGTGCCAGCAAACTGGACAGGAACACTGAAGCTTTCTTT
14	-	TRBJ2-7	-	TRBV7-2	CASSLSGLSYEQYF	TGTGCCAGCAGCTTATCGGGGCTCTCCTACGAGCAGTACTTC
13	once	TRBJ1-6	-	TRBV14	CASSQDLSSPLHF	TGTGCCAGCAGCCAAGATCTTAGTTCACCCCTCCACTTT
15	-	TRBJ2-6	-	TRBV7-2	CASSESNSGANVLTF	TGTGCCAGCAGCGAGAGTAACTCTGGGGCCAACGTCCTGACTTTC
15	once	TRBJ1-2	-	TRBV28	CASSSRAGGLSGYTF	TGTGCCAGCAGTTCCAGGGCAGGTGGGCTCAGTGGCTACACCTTC
17	-	TRBJ1-2	-	TRBV21-1	CASSKGISGTGIDGYTF	TGTGCCAGCAGCAAAGGAATTTCCGGGACAGGGATCGATGGCTACACCTTC
12	-	TRBJ1-2	-	TRBV2	CASKTRNYGYTF	TGTGCCAGCAAGACCCGTAACTATGGCTACACCTTC
14	-	TRBJ1-2	-	TRBV27	CASRPSGTNFGYTF	TGTGCCAGCAGACCCTCCGGGACAAATTTTGGCTACACCTTC
15	-	TRBJ1-6	TRBD1	TRBV19	CASSLQGGRNSPLHF	TGTGCCAGTAGCCTACAGGGGGGCAGGAATTCACCCCTCCACTTT
12	-	TRBJ1-3	-	TRBV18	CASSRPGNTIYF	TGTGCCAGCTCACGACCTGGAAACACCATATATTTT
16	-	TRBJ1-2	TRBD1	TRBV9	CASSVGDRLSNYGYTF	TGTGCCAGCAGCGTTGGGGACAGGCTCTCTAACTATGGCTACACCTTC
12	-	TRBJ1-5	-	TRBV12-3/TRBV12-4	CASSLGGQPQHF	TGTGCCAGCAGCCTCGGTGGGCAGCCCCAGCATTTT
17	-	TRBJ1-6	-	TRBV15	CATSRVGGTWYNSPLHF	TGTGCCACCAGCAGAGTGGGGGGGACCTGGTATAATTCACCCCTCCACTTT
16	-	TRBJ1-4	-	TRBV6-6	CASSYGGSATNEKLFF	TGTGCCAGCAGTTACGGTGGCAGTGCAACTAATGAAAAACTGTTTTTT
14	-	TRBJ2-3	-	TRBV5-1	CASRTGSTTDTQYF	TGCGCCAGCAGGACAGGATCCACCACAGATACGCAGTATTTT
16	-	TRBJ1-1	-	TRBV7-9	CASSLGPGRMNTEAFF	TGTGCCAGCAGCTTAGGCCCCGGCAGAATGAACACTGAAGCTTTCTTT
14	few	TRBJ2-7	-	TRBV27	CASSPNGPYYEQYF	TGTGCCAGCAGTCCTAACGGGCCCTACTACGAGCAGTACTTC
14	-	TRBJ2-2	-	TRBV10-1	CASSEWEDTGELFF	TGCGCCAGCAGTGAGTGGGAGGATACCGGGGAGCTGTTTTTT
15	-	TRBJ1-4	-	TRBV6-6	CASRGGSATNEKLFF	TGTGCCAGCCGGGGAGGGAGTGCAACTAATGAAAAACTGTTTTTT
17	-	TRBJ2-1	-	TRBV7-3	CASSSDPGLSDHNEQFF	TGTGCCAGCAGCTCAGACCCCGGACTTAGCGATCACAATGAGCAGTTCTTC
12	-	TRBJ1-1	-	TRBV5-4	CASSLVGGRAFF	TGTGCCAGCAGCTTGGTGGGGGGTCGAGCTTTCTTT
15	-	TRBJ2-3	-	TRBV2	CASSEFGVTTDTQYF	TGTGCCAGCAGTGAGTTTGGAGTCACCACAGATACGCAGTATTTT
16	-	TRBJ1-4	-	TRBV5-1	CASSPAGVSTNEKLFF	TGCGCCAGCAGCCCGGCGGGGGTGTCAACTAATGAAAAACTGTTTTTT
13	-	TRBJ1-1	-	TRBV5-1	CASATARNTEAFF	TGCGCCAGCGCGACAGCCAGAAACACTGAAGCTTTCTTT
13	-	TRBJ1-2	-	TRBV6-4	CASSDSNGAGYTF	TGTGCCAGCAGTGACTCGAACGGTGCCGGCTACACCTTC